This TCR beta chain was sequenced in a study of blood T cell repertoires in COVID-19. Clones were sequenced by immunoSEQ multiplex PCR, and TCRdb holds only the in-frame ones, with some missing. The data contain 200,000 to 250,000 clones, about 84% of them singletons. Everyone who took part was about 18 to 90 years old, and they came from roughly 25 US areas. Between the trimmed V and J ends, which lost 1 base and 4 bases, there was a span of 14 bases. This CDR3 region has 15 residues. Germline assignment: CDR1 SGHAT and CDR2 FQNNGV. This clonotype originated in a man aged 60 to 75 who had recovered from COVID-19. The sample comprised PBMCs or T cells enriched from blood (not recorded which). The chain combines TRBV11-2 with TRBJ2-7; tentatively, D is TRBD1 (6 bases). CDR3 protein: CASSLVQGTVYEQYF. In DNA, the CDR3 is TGTGCCAGCAGCTTAGTTCAGGGGACCGTATACGAGCAGTACTTC. The whole variable domain, remainder taken from reference TRBV11-2 and TRBJ2-7, is EAGVAQSPRYKIIEKRQSVAFWCNPISGHATLYWYQQILGQGPKLLIQFQNNGVVDDSQLPKDRFSAERLKGVDSTLKIQPAKLEDSAVYLCASSLVQGTVYEQYFGPGTRLTVT.